This T cell receptor (beta chain) was obtained from a study of T-cell memory formation after mild COVID-19. The study, taken as a whole, reports: CD4/CD8 balance held among clones contracting day 15 to 85, and later expanders leaned CD4+. The main location of contracting CD4+ clones was CM and EM, and that of contracting CD8+ clones was EMRA.

TCRdb reanalysed the 5' RACE reads using MiXCR and keeps one entry per CDR3 protein. Of under 300,000 distinct CDR3 sequences listed, approximately 9% are singletons. V dropped 4 bases and J dropped 3; count of bases not matched to a gene: 3. This CDR3 spans 16 amino acids. In germline, CDR1 is SGHVS, CDR2 FNYEAQ. In regard to this clonotype: The antigen is undetermined.

J is TRBJ2-3 and V is TRBV7-6, with 14 positions matching TRBD2. This TCR came from a man younger than 35 who had mild COVID-19 (a few samples of this study predate the infection). Cell type and time point are not known. The sequenced sample was PBMCs or a T cell subset sorted from them (not recorded which). CDR3 nucleotide sequence: TGTGCCAGCAGCTGGACTAGCGGGGGGACAACAGATACGCAGTATTTT. It codes for CASSWTSGGTTDTQYF. The entire variable domain, with the rest obtained from reference TRBV7-6 and TRBJ2-3, is as follows: GAGVSQSPRYKVTKRGQDVALRCDPISGHVSLYWYRQALGQGPEFLTYFNYEAQQDKSGLPNDRFSAERPEGSISTLTIQRTEQRDSAMYRCASSWTSGGTTDTQYFGPGTRLTVL.